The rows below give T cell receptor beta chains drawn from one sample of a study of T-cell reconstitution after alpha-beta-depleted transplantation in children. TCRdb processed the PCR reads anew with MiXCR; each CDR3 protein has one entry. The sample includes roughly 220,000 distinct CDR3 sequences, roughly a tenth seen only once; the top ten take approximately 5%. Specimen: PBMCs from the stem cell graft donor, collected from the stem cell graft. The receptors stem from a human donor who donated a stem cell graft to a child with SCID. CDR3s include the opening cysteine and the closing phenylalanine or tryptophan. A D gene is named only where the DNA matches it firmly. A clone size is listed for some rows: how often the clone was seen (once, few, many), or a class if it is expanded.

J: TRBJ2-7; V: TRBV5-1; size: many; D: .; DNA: TGCGCCAGCAGCATCCACCTAGCCCCCTACGAGCAGTACTTC; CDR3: CASSIHLAPYEQYF
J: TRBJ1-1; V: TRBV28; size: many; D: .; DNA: TGTGCCAGCAGTTTGGGCACATTAGGTAACACTGAAGCTTTCTTT; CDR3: CASSLGTLGNTEAFF
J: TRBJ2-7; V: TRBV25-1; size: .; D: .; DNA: TGTGCCAGCAGTGGTACAGGGACTAACGGCGACGAGCAGTACTTC; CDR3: CASSGTGTNGDEQYF
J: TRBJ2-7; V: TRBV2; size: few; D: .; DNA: TGTGCCAGCAGCGTACAGGTAAACGAGCAGTACTTC; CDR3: CASSVQVNEQYF
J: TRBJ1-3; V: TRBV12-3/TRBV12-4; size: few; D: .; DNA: TGTGCCAGCAGTTTCCCTTCGGGAAACACCATATATTTT; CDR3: CASSFPSGNTIYF
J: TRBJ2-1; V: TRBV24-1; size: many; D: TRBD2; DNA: TGTGCCACCAGTGACACACTAGCGGGGTCCTACAATGAGCAGTTCTTC; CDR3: CATSDTLAGSYNEQFF
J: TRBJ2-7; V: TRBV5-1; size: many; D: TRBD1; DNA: TGCGCCAGCAGCGGTTCACGACAGGGGATGAGGGACGAGCAGTACTTC; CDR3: CASSGSRQGMRDEQYF
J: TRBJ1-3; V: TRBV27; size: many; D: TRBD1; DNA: TGTGCCAGCAGTCCCTCAACAGGGGAGGCTGGAAACACCATATATTTT; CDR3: CASSPSTGEAGNTIYF
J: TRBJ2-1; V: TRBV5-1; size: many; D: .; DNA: TGCGCCAGCAGCTTGACTAGCTTCTCATTCAATGAGCAGTTCTTC; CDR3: CASSLTSFSFNEQFF
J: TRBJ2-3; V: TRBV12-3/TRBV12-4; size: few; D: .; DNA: TGTGCCAGCAATCTAAGGGGCGGCACAGATACGCAGTATTTT; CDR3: CASNLRGGTDTQYF
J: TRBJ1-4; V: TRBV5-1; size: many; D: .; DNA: TGCGCCAGCAGCCCGAAGGGGGGGGCGCGAGAAAAACTGTTTTTT; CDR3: CASSPKGGAREKLFF
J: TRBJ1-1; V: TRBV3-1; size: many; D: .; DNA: TGTGCCAGCAGCCAAACCCCCGGTGAAGCTTTCTTT; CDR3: CASSQTPGEAFF
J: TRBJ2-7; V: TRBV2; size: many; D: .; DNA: TGTGCCAGCAGTGAACTTAGGAGCTCCTACGAGCAGTACTTC; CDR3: CASSELRSSYEQYF
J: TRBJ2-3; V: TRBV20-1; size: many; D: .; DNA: TGCAGTGCGAGGAACGGACACCGGAGGGCCGATACGCAGTATTTT; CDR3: CSARNGHRRADTQYF
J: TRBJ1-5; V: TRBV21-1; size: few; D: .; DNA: TGTGCCAGCAGCAAAGAGGGGGTCAATCAGCCCCAGCATTTT; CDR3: CASSKEGVNQPQHF
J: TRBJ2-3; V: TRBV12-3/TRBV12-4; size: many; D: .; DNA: TGTGCCAGCAGTTTAGAGGGGGCAGATACGCAGTATTTT; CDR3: CASSLEGADTQYF
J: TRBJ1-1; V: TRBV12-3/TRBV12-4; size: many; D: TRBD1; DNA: TGTGCCAGCAGTTTTTCCGGGACAGACACTGAAGCTTTCTTT; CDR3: CASSFSGTDTEAFF
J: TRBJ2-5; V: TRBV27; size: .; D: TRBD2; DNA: TGTGCCAGCAGTTTATCGCTAGCGGGGGGGCGGGAGACCCAGTACTTC; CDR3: CASSLSLAGGRETQYF
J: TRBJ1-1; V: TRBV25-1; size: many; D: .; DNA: TGTGCCAGTACTCTGCCCCCACCCAGGGAATCTTATAGGAACACTGAAGCTTTCTTT; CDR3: CASTLPPPRESYRNTEAFF
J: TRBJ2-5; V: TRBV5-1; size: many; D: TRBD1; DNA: TGCGCCAGCAGCTTGACAGGGGGCTCCAGAGAGACCCAGTACTTC; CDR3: CASSLTGGSRETQYF
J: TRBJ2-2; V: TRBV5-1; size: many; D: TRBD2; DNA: TGCGCCAGCAGCCCGTCAGTCCTAGCGGGGAACACCGGGGAGCTGTTTTTT; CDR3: CASSPSVLAGNTGELFF
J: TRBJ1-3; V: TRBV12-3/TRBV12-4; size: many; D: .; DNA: TGTGCCAGCAGTTTAGAGGACTATGCCATATATTTT; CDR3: CASSLEDYAIYF
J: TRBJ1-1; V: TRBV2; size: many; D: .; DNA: TGTGCCAGCAGTGAGAGGAGGGGGGAAGCTTTCTTT; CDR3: CASSERRGEAFF
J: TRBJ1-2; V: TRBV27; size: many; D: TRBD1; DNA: TGTGCCGCAGGGGGGCAGGATTATTTCCATGGCTACACCTTC; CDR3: CAAGGQDYFHGYTF
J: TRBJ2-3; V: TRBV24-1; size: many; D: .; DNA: TGTGCCACCAGTGATTTGGGACCGACAGATACGCAGTATTTT; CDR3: CATSDLGPTDTQYF
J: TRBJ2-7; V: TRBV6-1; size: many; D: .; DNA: TGTGCCAGCAGTGAGATCCCCGTGGCAGGACCGCAGGAGCAGTACTTC; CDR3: CASSEIPVAGPQEQYF
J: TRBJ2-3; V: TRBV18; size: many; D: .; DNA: TGTGCCAGCTCACCAGTCAGCGCGCGGGACACAGATACGCAGTATTTT; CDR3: CASSPVSARDTDTQYF
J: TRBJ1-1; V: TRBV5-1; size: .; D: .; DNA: TGCGCCAGCGGCAAGCTTGGGGCCCCCGGGCTCGGCACTGAAGCTTTCTTT; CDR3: CASGKLGAPGLGTEAFF
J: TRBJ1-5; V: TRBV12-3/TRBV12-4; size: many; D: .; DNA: TGTGCCAGCGGGATCCAAGGGGGTCATCAGCCCCAGCATTTT; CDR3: CASGIQGGHQPQHF
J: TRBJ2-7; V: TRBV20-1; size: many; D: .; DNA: TGCAGTGCTAGACTACCGACGGGCTCCTACGAGCAGTACTTC; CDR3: CSARLPTGSYEQYF
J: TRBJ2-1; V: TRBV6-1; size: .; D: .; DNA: TGTGCCAGCAGCGGAACTGAGGGCCCCCGCTCCTACAATGAGCAGTTCTTC; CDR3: CASSGTEGPRSYNEQFF
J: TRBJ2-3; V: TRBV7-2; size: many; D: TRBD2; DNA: TGTGCCAGCAGCTTAACTAGCGGGGGGGGCTCAGATACGCAGTATTTT; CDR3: CASSLTSGGGSDTQYF
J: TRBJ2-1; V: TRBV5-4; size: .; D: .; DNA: TGTGCCAGCGGCCCTGGGGGGCCCTGCTCCTACAATGAGCAGTTCTTC; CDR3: CASGPGGPCSYNEQFF
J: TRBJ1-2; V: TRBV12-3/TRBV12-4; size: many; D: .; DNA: TGTGCCAGCAGCAGGGACCTGTCCTATGGCTACACCTTC; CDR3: CASSRDLSYGYTF
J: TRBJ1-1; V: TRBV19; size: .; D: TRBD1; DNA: TGTGCCAGTAGTCTGGACAGGGGAAGAACGTTCTTT; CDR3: CASSLDRGRTFF
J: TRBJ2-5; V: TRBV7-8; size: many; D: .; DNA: TGTGCCAGCAGATACCGGGACACCTTTTGGGAGACCCAGTACTTC; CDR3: CASRYRDTFWETQYF
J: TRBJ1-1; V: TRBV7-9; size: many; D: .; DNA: TGTGCCAGCAGCTTTGGGCAGGGCGGCGAAGCTTTCTTT; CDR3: CASSFGQGGEAFF
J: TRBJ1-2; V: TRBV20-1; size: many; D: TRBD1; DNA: TGCAGTGCTAGAGGGACAGGGGGCTACTATGGCTACACCTTC; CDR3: CSARGTGGYYGYTF
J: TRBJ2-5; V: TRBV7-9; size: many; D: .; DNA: TGTGCCAGCAGCTTTTTTGAGACCCAGTACTTC; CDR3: CASSFFETQYF
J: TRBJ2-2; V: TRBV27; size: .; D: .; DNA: TGTGCCAGCAGCGACATCCCCACAGGGAACACCGGGGAGCTGTTTTTT; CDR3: CASSDIPTGNTGELFF
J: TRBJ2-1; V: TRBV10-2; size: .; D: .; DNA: TGCGCCAGCAGGGCGTTAAGCTCCTACAATGAGCAGTTCTTC; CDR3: CASRALSSYNEQFF
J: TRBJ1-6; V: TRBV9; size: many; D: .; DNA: TGTGCCAGCAGTATAAGGGTTGTGAATTCACCCCTCCACTTT; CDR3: CASSIRVVNSPLHF
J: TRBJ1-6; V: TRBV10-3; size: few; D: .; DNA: TGTGCCATCAGTGAGTCTGGAGGGGTTGGAAATTCACCCCTCCACTTT; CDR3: CAISESGGVGNSPLHF
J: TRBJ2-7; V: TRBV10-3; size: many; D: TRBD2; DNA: TGTGCCATCAGTGACGGGACTAGCGACTACGAGCAGTACTTC; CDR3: CAISDGTSDYEQYF
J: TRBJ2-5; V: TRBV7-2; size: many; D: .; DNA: TGTGCCAGCAACCAAGAGACCCAGTACTTC; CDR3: CASNQETQYF
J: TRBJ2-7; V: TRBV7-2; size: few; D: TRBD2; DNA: TGTGCCAGCAGCTCCGGAGGCCTAGCGGGAGGCTACGAGCAGTACTTC; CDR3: CASSSGGLAGGYEQYF
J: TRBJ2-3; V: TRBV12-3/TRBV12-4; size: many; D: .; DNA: TGTGCCAGCAGTTTGGCGGCGGGGCCGGGGACAGATACGCAGTATTTT; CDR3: CASSLAAGPGTDTQYF
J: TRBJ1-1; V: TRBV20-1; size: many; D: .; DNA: TGCAGTGCTAGAGGCCCCTTGCGAGTGAACACTGAAGCTTTCTTT; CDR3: CSARGPLRVNTEAFF
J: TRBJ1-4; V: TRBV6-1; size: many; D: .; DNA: TGTGCCAGCAGTCCCCGGAATAGCGAAAAACTGTTTTTT; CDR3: CASSPRNSEKLFF
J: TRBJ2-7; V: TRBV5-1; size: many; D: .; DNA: TGCGCCAGCGCATCGATGTCGGAGCGCTACGAGCAGTACTTC; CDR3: CASASMSERYEQYF